This T cell receptor (beta chain) is drawn from a study of blood T cell repertoires in COVID-19 (dated by TCRdb to about 2020). Some background on the complete study: Samples from collaborators originated in the United States, Italy and Spain and spanned both the acute and convalescent phases of COVID-19. Subjects who had been exposed to COVID-19, were actively infected with it, or had recovered from it provided the deeply sampled blood TCRbeta repertoires that made up the dataset. The samples were drawn from the first 160 participants of the ongoing ImmuneRACE study and from 950 to 1,500 subjects provided by 6 global collaborators. The repertoires were made available in a free public database intended to serve as a resource for research on the immune response to SARS-CoV-2. The prospective study material was composed of cDNA or gDNA derived from T cells, B-cell-depleted T cells, or PBMCs. Nearly every sample came with metadata listing a de-identified subject ID, COVID-19 status, age in years and sex. Where available, HLA class I and class II types were taken from metadata supplied by the sample provider and were not determined by assay-based typing.

Its CDR3 holds 18 amino acids, cysteine through phenylalanine. Of the read, only the CDR3 DNA is kept; its 54 bases are in frame from base 1. V is trimmed back by 3 bases and J by 1 base, and the junction contains 11 bases that no gene match accounts for. CDR1 and CDR2 were assigned from the germline V gene as KGHDR and SFDVKD. Study-wide conclusions, independent of this receptor: How much clinical and demographic metadata was included differed by source and by participant, and the metadata was provided uncurated.

Note on this clone: Its binding antigen is unknown. There are no base qualities to consult, and no much larger clone falls within one base.

TCRbeta CDR3 regions were amplified from genomic DNA using the immunoSEQ Assay, a bias-controlled multiplex PCR. From the authors' description of their analysis: Within the assay, amplification of reference gene primers was used to estimate how many nucleated cells each sample contained. Sequence reads were collapsed and filtered to measure the absolute abundance of every unique TCRbeta CDR3 rearrangement. For each sample, productive Simpson clonality was calculated as the square root of Simpson's diversity index across productive rearrangements. This is the immuneACCESS table as TCRdb keeps it, with only in-frame sequences that have V and J called. A part of the clones is gone; compared with another copy, unresolved V genes explain less than half, and the rest is unexplained. V, J and clone size reflect that table, while D and trimming were determined from the DNA. The sample table contains under 200,000 clones; only one count was recorded for 70% to 80% of them. Together, the top ten hold less than 7% of the sample.

In Seattle, one collaborating source enrolled patients while the infection was active and tracked those patients longitudinally over the course of disease. The collaborating institutions used their own protocols to collect whole blood in K2EDTA tubes. Collaborator samples were shipped for TCRbeta analysis as frozen whole blood, isolated PBMCs, or DNA extracted from either sample type. Recombination joined TRBV24-1 with TRBJ1-3, with 7 middle bases fitting TRBD1. The material sequenced was peripheral blood. The sequence derives from a woman aged 35 to 49 with COVID-19, enrolled during active disease. In nucleotide form, the sequence is TGTGCCACCAGTGATCGATGGACAGGCGAGAAATCTGGAAACACCATATATTTT. Translated, this is CATSDRWTGEKSGNTIYF.